This T cell receptor beta chain was captured by sequencing in a study of blood T cell repertoires in COVID-19. For the study at large: COVID-19 samples collected from the United States, Italy and Spain covered acute and convalescent phases. T cells, B-cell-depleted T cells, or PBMCs provided the cDNA or gDNA that served as material.

The CDR3 is 15 amino acids. In germline, CDR1 is SNHLY, CDR2 FYNNEI. V lost 7 bases, J lost 6 bases, and 8 bases stayed unmatched. Per the original methods: Amplified reference gene primers provided the basis for estimating nucleated cell counts. Clones were sequenced by immunoSEQ multiplex PCR, and TCRdb holds only the in-frame ones, with some missing. The V and J calls and clone size were taken over from that table, and D and trimming were inferred from the DNA. The table lists roughly 170,000 clones, roughly nine tenths of them singletons. The V call is TRBV2, the J call TRBJ2-2; 10 positions match TRBD1. The specimen sequenced was peripheral blood. This receptor was taken from a man between 65 and 85 years old with active or convalescent COVID-19. The chain's CDR3 is CASNRDRGVPGELFF. The CDR3 DNA reads TGTGCCAGCAACAGGGACAGGGGAGTCCCCGGGGAGCTGTTTTTT. Full variable domain (rest looked up from reference TRBV2 and TRBJ2-2): EPEVTQTPSHQVTQMGQEVILRCVPISNHLYFYWYRQILGQKVEFLVSFYNNEISEKSEIFDDQFSVERPDGSNFTLKIRSTKLEDSAMYFCASNRDRGVPGELFFGEGSRLTVL.